The 3 T cell receptor beta chains reported below all come from one sample, sequenced in a study of CXCR3-negative and CXCR3-positive naive CD8 T cells. All TRB cDNA libraries came from 5' RACE performed with UMI labels. Using the 5' RACE reads, TCRdb records one entry per CDR3 protein without DNA. The table lists roughly 100,000 distinct CDR3 sequences. General study results and limits: Greater hydrophobicity was found in TRB CDR3s of CXCR3-positive naive cells than of CXCR3-negative naive cells.

For these receptors, no antigen is known. Sequenced input: naive CXCR3+ CD8+ T cells from blood. As for subset: CD45RO-CCR7+CD27+CD95- naive CD8+ T cells expressing CXCR3 (TNR3+). Receptor source: a human donor in good health. Some clones in this sample may be carry-over from other donors' samples.

The chain carries TRBV6-5 and TRBJ2-2; TCRdb proposes TRBD1, but this gene call is untestable without DNA. Germline V gives CDR1 MNHEY, CDR2 SVGAGI. The CDR3 length is 15 residues. The CDR3 sequence: CASSYSTGGIGELFF.

V gene TRBV7-9 combines with J gene TRBJ1-1. This CDR3 comprises 14 residues. Germline V gene data show CDR1 as SEHNR and CDR2 as FQNEAQ (reference sequence). CDR3 sequence: CASSLLPTFTEAFF. Full variable domain (missing parts from reference TRBV7-9 and TRBJ1-1): DTGVSQNPRHKITKRGQNVTFRCDPISEHNRLYWYRQTLGQGPEFLTYFQNEAQLEKSRLLSDRFSAERPKGSFSTLEIQRTEQGDSAMYLCASSLLPTFTEAFFGQGTRLTVV.

The V and J genes are TRBV5-1 and TRBJ2-7. The germline V gene has CDR1 SGHRS and CDR2 YFSETQ. This CDR3 has 13 residues. This chain's CDR3 is CASSYDVSYEQYF.